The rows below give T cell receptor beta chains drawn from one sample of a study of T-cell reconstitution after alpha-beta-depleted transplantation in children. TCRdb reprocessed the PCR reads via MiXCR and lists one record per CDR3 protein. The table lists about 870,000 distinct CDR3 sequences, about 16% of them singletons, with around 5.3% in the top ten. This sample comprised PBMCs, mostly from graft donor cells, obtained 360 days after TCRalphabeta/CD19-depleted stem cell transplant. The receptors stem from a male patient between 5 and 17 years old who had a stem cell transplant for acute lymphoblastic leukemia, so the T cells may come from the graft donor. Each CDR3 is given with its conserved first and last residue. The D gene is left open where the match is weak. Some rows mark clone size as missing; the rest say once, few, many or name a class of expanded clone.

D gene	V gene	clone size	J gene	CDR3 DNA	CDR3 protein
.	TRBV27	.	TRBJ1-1	TGTGCCAGCAGAAGACAGACGTCGTTCACTGAAGCTTTCTTT	CASRRQTSFTEAFF
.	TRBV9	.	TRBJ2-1	TGTGCCAGCAGCGTAGTCCCTCTGACAGGAACCCATGAGCAGTTCTTC	CASSVVPLTGTHEQFF
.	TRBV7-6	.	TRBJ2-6	TGTGCCAGCAGCTTCTGGGATTCTGGGGCCAACGTCCTGACTTTC	CASSFWDSGANVLTF
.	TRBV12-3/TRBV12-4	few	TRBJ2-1	TGTGCCAGCACCCTGGACGCCCCTCTCAATGAGCAGTTCTTC	CASTLDAPLNEQFF
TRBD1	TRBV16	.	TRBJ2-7	TGTGCCAGCAGCCAATCCGTGACAGGGCTTGGCTACGAGCAGTACTTC	CASSQSVTGLGYEQYF
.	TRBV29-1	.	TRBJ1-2	TGCAGCGTTGAAGGCGGGTCCTACTATGGCTACACCTTC	CSVEGGSYYGYTF
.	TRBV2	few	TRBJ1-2	TGTGCCAGCAAGTCCCATTTGACAGGTGCTAATATCGGCTACACCTTC	CASKSHLTGANIGYTF
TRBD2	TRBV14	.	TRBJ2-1	TGTGCCAGCAGCCCACGGGGGGGCTATGAGCAGTTCTTC	CASSPRGGYEQFF
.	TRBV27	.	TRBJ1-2	TGTGCCAGCAGTTTTCGTTGGGGGGGCGATGGCTACACCTTC	CASSFRWGGDGYTF
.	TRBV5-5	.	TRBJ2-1	TGTGCCAGCAGCTTGCTGACGGCCCCGTACAATGAGCAGTTCTTC	CASSLLTAPYNEQFF
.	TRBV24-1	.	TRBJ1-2	TGTGCCACCAGTTCCCGGGCTAACTATGGCTACACCTTC	CATSSRANYGYTF
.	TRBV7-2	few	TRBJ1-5	TGTGCCAGCAGCTTTCTAATTGCCAATCAGCCCCAGCATTTT	CASSFLIANQPQHF
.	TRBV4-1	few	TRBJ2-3	TGCGCCAGCAGCCAAGGATTATGGGGAGATACGCAGTATTTT	CASSQGLWGDTQYF
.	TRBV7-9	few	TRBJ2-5	TGTGCCAGCAGCTTAGAAGAGGAGGTTGAGACCCAGTACTTC	CASSLEEEVETQYF
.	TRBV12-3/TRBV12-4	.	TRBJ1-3	TGTGCCAGCAGTTTCGGTCCCAGCTCTGGAAACACCATATATTTT	CASSFGPSSGNTIYF
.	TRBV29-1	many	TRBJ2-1	TGCAGCGTTGTCACGGGCTCCTACAATGAGCAGTTCTTC	CSVVTGSYNEQFF
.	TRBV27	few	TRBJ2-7	TGTGCCAGCAGTTTTTGGGCAGGGGCCTACGAGCAGTACTTC	CASSFWAGAYEQYF
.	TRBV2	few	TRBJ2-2	.	CASSAQLAGPLGSCFF
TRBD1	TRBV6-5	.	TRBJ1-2	TGTGCCAGCTGGGACAGGGACCCCTGGGGCTACACCTTC	CASWDRDPWGYTF
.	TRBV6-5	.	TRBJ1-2	TGTGCCAGCAGTTCGGTATGGGGCTATGGCTACACCTTC	CASSSVWGYGYTF
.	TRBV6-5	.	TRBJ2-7	TGTGCCAGCAGTTACCGACTAGGTAGCTACGAGCAGTACTTC	CASSYRLGSYEQYF
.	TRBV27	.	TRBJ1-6	TGTGCCAGCAGTTTTCGTCAGCGGAGCTCCTATAATTCACCCCTCCACTTT	CASSFRQRSSYNSPLHF
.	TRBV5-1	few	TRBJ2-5	TGCGCCAGCAGCTTGGCCGGGATCACTAAAGAGACCCAGTACTTC	CASSLAGITKETQYF
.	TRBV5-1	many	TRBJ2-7	TGCGCCAGCAGCTTGGTTACAGCAGATACCAAGCAGTACTTC	CASSLVTADTKQYF
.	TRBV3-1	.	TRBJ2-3	TGTGCCAGCAAGCGAGGAGGGGGTTATACAGATACGCAGTATTTT	CASKRGGGYTDTQYF
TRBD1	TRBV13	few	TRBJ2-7	TGTGCCAGCAGCGAGGGGACAGGGGGCTTAGTATACGAGCAGTACTTC	CASSEGTGGLVYEQYF
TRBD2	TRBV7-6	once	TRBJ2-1	TGTGCCAGCAGCTTAAGGGTTAGCGGGACATACTACAATGAGCAGTTCTTC	CASSLRVSGTYYNEQFF
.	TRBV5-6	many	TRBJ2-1	TGTGCCAGCAGCTTGGCTTATCTGGATGAGCAGTTCTTC	CASSLAYLDEQFF
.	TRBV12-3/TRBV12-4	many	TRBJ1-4	TGTGCCAGCAGTTCGACAGCGAATGAAAAACTGTTTTTT	CASSSTANEKLFF
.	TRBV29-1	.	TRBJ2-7	TGCAGCGCGCAGCGGACGTCTTCCTACGAGCAGTACTTC	CSAQRTSSYEQYF
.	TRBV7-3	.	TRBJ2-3	TGTGCCAGCAGCGTATTGACTGGAGATACGCAGTATTTT	CASSVLTGDTQYF
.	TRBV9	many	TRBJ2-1	TGTGCCAGCAGCGTAGCCACGGGATCCCTCCTCAATGAGCAGTTCTTC	CASSVATGSLLNEQFF
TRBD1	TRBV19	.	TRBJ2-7	TGTGCCAGTAGTATAGCCTGGGACAGGGGGGTCTACGAGCAGTACTTC	CASSIAWDRGVYEQYF
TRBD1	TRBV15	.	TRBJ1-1	TGTGCCACCAGCAGAAGAGCTTACAGGGGGCTGTTTGACACTGAAGCTTTCTTT	CATSRRAYRGLFDTEAFF
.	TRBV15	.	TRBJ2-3	TGTGCCACCAGCAGAGATTGGCGGCAGCGGTACTCCACAGATACGCAGTATTTT	CATSRDWRQRYSTDTQYF
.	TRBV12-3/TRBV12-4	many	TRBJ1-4	TGTGCCAGCAGTTACCAGCAAACAGCGATGGATGAAAAACTGTTTTTT	CASSYQQTAMDEKLFF
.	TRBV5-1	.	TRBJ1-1	TGCGCCAGCAGCCCTAGTCTTCAGAACACTGAAGCTTTCTTT	CASSPSLQNTEAFF
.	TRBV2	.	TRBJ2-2	TGTGCCAGCAGCTGGATCGCGAACACCGGGGAGCTGTTTTTT	CASSWIANTGELFF